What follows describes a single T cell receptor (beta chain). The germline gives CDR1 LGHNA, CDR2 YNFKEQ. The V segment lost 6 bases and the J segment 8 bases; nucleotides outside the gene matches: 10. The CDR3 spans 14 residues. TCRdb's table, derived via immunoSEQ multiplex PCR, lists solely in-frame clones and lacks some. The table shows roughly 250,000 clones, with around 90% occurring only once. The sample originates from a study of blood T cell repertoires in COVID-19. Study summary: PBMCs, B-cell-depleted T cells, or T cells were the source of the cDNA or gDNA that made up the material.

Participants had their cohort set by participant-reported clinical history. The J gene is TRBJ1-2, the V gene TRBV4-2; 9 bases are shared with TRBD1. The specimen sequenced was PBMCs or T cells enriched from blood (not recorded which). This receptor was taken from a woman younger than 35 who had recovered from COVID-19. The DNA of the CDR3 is TGTGCCAGCAGGTGGACAGGGGTTAATGCAGGCTACACCTTC. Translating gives CASRWTGVNAGYTF.